The sequence of this T cell receptor beta chain was determined in a study of post-analysis software for immune sequencing data. The germline gives CDR1 LGHDT, CDR2 YNNKEL (reference sequence). The CDR3 sequence is 11 residues long. The germline V and J ends were trimmed by 3 bases and 3 bases, with 0 bases remaining between them. This clonotype was seen only a few times. Its antigen is not identified. Study-wide findings and caveats: A significant reduction in normalized Chao1 diversity was observed in multiple sclerosis patients versus controls. Patients used about five TRBV segments, including TRBV5-6, TRBV5-1 and TRBV20-1, more often than controls.

Unique molecular identifiers were built into the TCR beta cDNA libraries. There were roughly 1 to 11 million T cells, and 480,000 or so cDNA molecules came from them. TCRdb re-called the PCR reads through MiXCR, storing one row per CDR3 protein. The sample lists approximately 570,000 distinct CDR3 sequences; 44% were seen once. The chain combines TRBV3-1 with TRBJ2-1; D is uncertain. This receptor was taken from a girl under 18 with multiple sclerosis. The source material was blood. The CDR3 spells CASSHYNEQFF. The CDR3 DNA reads as TGTGCCAGCAGCCACTACAATGAGCAGTTCTTC.